This is a list of T cell receptor beta chains from one sample in a study of CD8 T cells in ankylosing spondylitis. One entry per CDR3 protein results from TCRdb running MiXCR on the 5' RACE reads. Of about 480,000 distinct CDR3 sequences in the sample, roughly a sixth were seen once. The sample comprised blood, either unsorted or a sorted T cell fraction (not recorded which). The receptors were sampled from a male donor with ankylosing spondylitis. The CDR3 runs from the conserved cysteine through the conserved F or W. Fields, in order: clone size, V gene, CDR3 length, J gene, D gene, CDR3 DNA, CDR3 protein. D genes are given only for firm matches. Expanded clones are given a class, and other clones once, few, many or no size at all.

clone_size: -; v_call: TRBV6-1; cdr3_length: 16; j_call: TRBJ2-1; d_call: TRBD2; cdr3_nt: TGTGCCAGCAGTCCTGTAGCGGGAGTGTCCTACAATGAGCAGTTCTTC; cdr3_aa: CASSPVAGVSYNEQFF
clone_size: few; v_call: TRBV11-2; cdr3_length: 14; j_call: TRBJ2-3; d_call: -; cdr3_nt: TGTGCCAGCAGCTTAGCCAGGGCCTCAGATACGCAGTATTTT; cdr3_aa: CASSLARASDTQYF
clone_size: few; v_call: TRBV24-1; cdr3_length: 18; j_call: TRBJ2-6; d_call: TRBD1; cdr3_nt: TGTGCCACCAGTGATGTGACAGGGGTGAGACCTGGGGCCAACGTCCTGACTTTC; cdr3_aa: CATSDVTGVRPGANVLTF
clone_size: many; v_call: TRBV6-1; cdr3_length: 15; j_call: TRBJ2-7; d_call: -; cdr3_nt: TGTGCCAGCAATGATTTGACAGCCAAAACCTACGAGCAGTACTTC; cdr3_aa: CASNDLTAKTYEQYF
clone_size: many; v_call: TRBV2; cdr3_length: 11; j_call: TRBJ1-4; d_call: -; cdr3_nt: TGTGCCACCGGACGGGATGAAAAACTGTTTTTT; cdr3_aa: CATGRDEKLFF
clone_size: many; v_call: TRBV7-2; cdr3_length: 16; j_call: TRBJ2-3; d_call: TRBD2; cdr3_nt: TGTGCCAGCAGCCCCGAGGGGCGCGCGGGAGTAGATACGCAGTATTTT; cdr3_aa: CASSPEGRAGVDTQYF
clone_size: many; v_call: TRBV20-1; cdr3_length: 11; j_call: TRBJ2-3; d_call: -; cdr3_nt: TGCAGTGCCAGAGCGCCAGATACGCAGTATTTT; cdr3_aa: CSARAPDTQYF
clone_size: -; v_call: TRBV7-2; cdr3_length: 13; j_call: TRBJ2-5; d_call: TRBD1; cdr3_nt: TGTGCCAGCAGCCCCCAGATACAGGGGCCCCAGTACTTC; cdr3_aa: CASSPQIQGPQYF
clone_size: -; v_call: TRBV5-5; cdr3_length: 14; j_call: TRBJ1-4; d_call: -; cdr3_nt: TGTGCCAGCAGCCTGGGACGGGCGAATGAAAAACTGTTTTTT; cdr3_aa: CASSLGRANEKLFF
clone_size: -; v_call: TRBV5-4; cdr3_length: 16; j_call: TRBJ2-5; d_call: TRBD2; cdr3_nt: TGTGCCAGCAGCTCCCCAGCGGGAGGGCCGGCGGAGACCCAGTACTTC; cdr3_aa: CASSSPAGGPAETQYF
clone_size: few; v_call: TRBV10-1; cdr3_length: 14; j_call: TRBJ2-7; d_call: -; cdr3_nt: TGCGCCAGCAGCGAGGGTAACAGGGTCCACGAGCAGTACTTC; cdr3_aa: CASSEGNRVHEQYF
clone_size: few; v_call: TRBV28; cdr3_length: 16; j_call: TRBJ1-1; d_call: -; cdr3_nt: TGTGCCAGCAGTTTAAGGGGACACCTAGAGAACACTGAAGCTTTCTTT; cdr3_aa: CASSLRGHLENTEAFF
clone_size: many; v_call: TRBV5-1; cdr3_length: 15; j_call: TRBJ1-1; d_call: -; cdr3_nt: TGCGCCAGCAGCTACAATAAGGGGGGGAGAACTGAAGCTTTCTTT; cdr3_aa: CASSYNKGGRTEAFF
clone_size: -; v_call: TRBV20-1; cdr3_length: 19; j_call: TRBJ2-2; d_call: TRBD1; cdr3_nt: TGCAGTGCTCCCACCGGGACAGGGGGTCCGGTATATACTGCCGGGGAGCTGTTTTTT; cdr3_aa: CSAPTGTGGPVYTAGELFF
clone_size: many; v_call: TRBV9; cdr3_length: 12; j_call: TRBJ2-1; d_call: -; cdr3_nt: TGTGCCAGCAGCGCCATAGCAAAAGAGCAGTTCTTC; cdr3_aa: CASSAIAKEQFF
clone_size: -; v_call: TRBV6-5; cdr3_length: 15; j_call: TRBJ2-7; d_call: TRBD2; cdr3_nt: TGTGCCAGCAGTTACTCGAACGGGGGGGCCCGTGAGCAGTACTTC; cdr3_aa: CASSYSNGGAREQYF
clone_size: -; v_call: TRBV28; cdr3_length: 18; j_call: TRBJ2-6; d_call: TRBD1; cdr3_nt: TGTGCCAGCAGTGGAGGTGGGACAGGGCTCTCTGGGGCCAACGTCCTGACTTTC; cdr3_aa: CASSGGGTGLSGANVLTF
clone_size: few; v_call: TRBV29-1; cdr3_length: 10; j_call: TRBJ2-1; d_call: -; cdr3_nt: TGCAGCGTACGAGACAATGAGCAGTTCTTC; cdr3_aa: CSVRDNEQFF
clone_size: few; v_call: TRBV5-1; cdr3_length: 15; j_call: TRBJ1-1; d_call: -; cdr3_nt: TGCGCCAGCAGCTTCGCGGGGACGGGCAACACTGAAGCTTTCTTT; cdr3_aa: CASSFAGTGNTEAFF
clone_size: -; v_call: TRBV7-2; cdr3_length: 14; j_call: TRBJ1-6; d_call: -; cdr3_nt: TGTGCCAGCAGCGTACAGAACCATAATTCACCCCTCCACTTT; cdr3_aa: CASSVQNHNSPLHF
clone_size: few; v_call: TRBV29-1; cdr3_length: 12; j_call: TRBJ1-2; d_call: -; cdr3_nt: TGCAGCGTTGAATCAGGTTCTTATGGCTACACCTTC; cdr3_aa: CSVESGSYGYTF
clone_size: -; v_call: TRBV5-6; cdr3_length: 13; j_call: TRBJ2-5; d_call: -; cdr3_nt: TGTGCCAGCAGCCAGATCGAACAAGAGACCCAGTACTTC; cdr3_aa: CASSQIEQETQYF
clone_size: few; v_call: TRBV6-5; cdr3_length: 15; j_call: TRBJ1-4; d_call: -; cdr3_nt: TGTGCCAGCAGTTACTCGTTACAGTCACTAGAAAAACTGTTTTTT; cdr3_aa: CASSYSLQSLEKLFF
clone_size: many; v_call: TRBV12-3/TRBV12-4; cdr3_length: 16; j_call: TRBJ2-1; d_call: TRBD1; cdr3_nt: TGTGCCAGCAGCTTTGGTAACAGGGGATCCTACAATGAGCAGTTCTTC; cdr3_aa: CASSFGNRGSYNEQFF
clone_size: few; v_call: TRBV29-1; cdr3_length: 12; j_call: TRBJ1-5; d_call: -; cdr3_nt: TGCAGCGTTACAATTGGGAGTCAGCCCCAGCATTTT; cdr3_aa: CSVTIGSQPQHF
clone_size: -; v_call: TRBV12-3/TRBV12-4; cdr3_length: 15; j_call: TRBJ2-2; d_call: -; cdr3_nt: TGTGCCAGCAGTTTAAGGCCCAGGGCCACCGGGGAGCTGTTTTTT; cdr3_aa: CASSLRPRATGELFF